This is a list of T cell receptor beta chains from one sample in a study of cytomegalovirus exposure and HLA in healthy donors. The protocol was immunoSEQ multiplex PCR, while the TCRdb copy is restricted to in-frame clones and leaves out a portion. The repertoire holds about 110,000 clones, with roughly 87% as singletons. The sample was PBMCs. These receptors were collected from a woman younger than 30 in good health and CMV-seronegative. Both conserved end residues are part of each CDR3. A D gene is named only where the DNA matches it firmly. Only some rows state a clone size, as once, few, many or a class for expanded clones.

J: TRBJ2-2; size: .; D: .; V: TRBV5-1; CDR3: CASSILGVAGELFF; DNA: TGCGCCAGCAGCATCCTCGGGGTCGCCGGGGAGCTGTTTTTT
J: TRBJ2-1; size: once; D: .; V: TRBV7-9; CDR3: CASSHNDRLNEQFF; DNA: TGTGCCAGCAGCCACAACGACAGGCTCAATGAGCAGTTCTTC
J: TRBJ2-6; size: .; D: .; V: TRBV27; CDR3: CASSLGGGANVLTF; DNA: TGTGCCAGCAGTTTAGGAGGTGGGGCCAACGTCCTGACTTTC
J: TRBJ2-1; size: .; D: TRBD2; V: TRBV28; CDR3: CASVSGGAVRQFF; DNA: TGTGCCAGTGTGAGCGGGGGGGCCGTGCGGCAGTTCTTC
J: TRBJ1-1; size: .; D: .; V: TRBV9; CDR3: CASSVSAEPNTEAFF; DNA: TGTGCCAGCAGCGTATCAGCGGAACCGAACACTGAAGCTTTCTTT
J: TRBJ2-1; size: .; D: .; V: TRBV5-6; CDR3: CASSLGGDYNEQFF; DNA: TGTGCCAGCAGCTTGGGCGGGGACTACAATGAGCAGTTCTTC
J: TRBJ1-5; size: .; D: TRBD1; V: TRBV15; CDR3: CATSRGTGESGQPQHF; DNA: TGTGCCACCAGCAGAGGGACAGGCGAGTCGGGGCAGCCCCAGCATTTT
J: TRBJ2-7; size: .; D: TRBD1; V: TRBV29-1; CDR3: CSTRQGAISEQYF; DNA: TGCAGCACCAGACAGGGGGCGATCTCCGAGCAGTACTTC
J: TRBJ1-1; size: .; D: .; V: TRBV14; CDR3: CASSPVTGGTEAFF; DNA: TGTGCCAGCAGCCCAGTGACGGGAGGCACTGAAGCTTTCTTT
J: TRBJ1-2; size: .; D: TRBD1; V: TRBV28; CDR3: CASRSGTGNNYGYTF; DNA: TGTGCCAGCAGGAGCGGGACAGGAAATAACTATGGCTACACCTTC
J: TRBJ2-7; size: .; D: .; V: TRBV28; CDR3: CASSPPDRGYEQYF; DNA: TGTGCCAGCAGTCCCCCGGACAGAGGTTACGAGCAGTACTTC
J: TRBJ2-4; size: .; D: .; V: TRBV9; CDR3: CASSAETQFVENIQYF; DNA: TGTGCCAGCAGCGCCGAGACTCAGTTTGTCGAAAACATTCAGTACTTC
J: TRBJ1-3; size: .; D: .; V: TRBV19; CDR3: CASSMRGNTIYF; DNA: TGTGCCAGTAGTATGCGTGGAAACACCATATATTTT
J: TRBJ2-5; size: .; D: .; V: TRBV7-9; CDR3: CASSSQYGGPQETQYF; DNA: TGTGCCAGCAGCTCCCAATACGGGGGGCCCCAAGAGACCCAGTACTTC
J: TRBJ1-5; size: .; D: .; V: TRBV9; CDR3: CASSADLRDQPQHF; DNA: TGTGCCAGCAGCGCCGATTTACGGGATCAGCCCCAGCATTTT
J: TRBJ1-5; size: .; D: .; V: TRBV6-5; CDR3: CASSHRDTHQPQHF; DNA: TGTGCCAGCAGTCACCGGGACACCCATCAGCCCCAGCATTTT
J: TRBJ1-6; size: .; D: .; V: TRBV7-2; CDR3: CASASGTQGIGNSPLHF; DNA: TGTGCCAGCGCCTCGGGAACACAGGGAATTGGTAATTCACCCCTCCACTTT
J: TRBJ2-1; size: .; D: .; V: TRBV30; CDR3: CAWGDGRAYNEQFF; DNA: TGTGCCTGGGGCGACGGGCGGGCTTACAATGAGCAGTTCTTC
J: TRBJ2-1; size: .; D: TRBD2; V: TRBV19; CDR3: CASTRLAGNYNEQFF; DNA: TGTGCCAGTACCCGTCTAGCGGGAAACTACAATGAGCAGTTCTTC
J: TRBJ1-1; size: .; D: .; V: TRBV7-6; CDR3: CASSLPGLGTEAFF; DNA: TGTGCCAGCAGCTTACCAGGTTTGGGCACTGAAGCTTTCTTT
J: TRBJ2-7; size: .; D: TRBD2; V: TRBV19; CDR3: CATATSPTTYEQYF; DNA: TGTGCCACCGCGACTAGCCCAACGACCTACGAGCAGTACTTC
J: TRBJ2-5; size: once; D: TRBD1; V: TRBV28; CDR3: CASSRQGGETQYF; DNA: TGTGCCAGCAGTAGACAGGGGGGAGAGACCCAGTACTTC
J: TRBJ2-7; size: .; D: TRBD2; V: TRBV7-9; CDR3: CASGRSGGAAYEQYF; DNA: TGTGCCAGCGGACGGAGCGGGGGGGCGGCTTACGAGCAGTACTTC
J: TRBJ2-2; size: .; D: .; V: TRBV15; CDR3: CATSRGVENTGELFF; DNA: TGTGCCACCAGCAGAGGAGTAGAAAACACCGGGGAGCTGTTTTTT
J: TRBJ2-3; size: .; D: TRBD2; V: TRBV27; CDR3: CASRVGLAGAGTQYF; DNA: TGTGCCAGCAGGGTAGGACTAGCGGGGGCCGGTACGCAGTATTTT
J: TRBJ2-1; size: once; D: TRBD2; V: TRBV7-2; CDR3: CASSLASAGGYNEQFF; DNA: TGTGCCAGCAGCTTAGCGTCAGCGGGAGGGTACAATGAGCAGTTCTTC
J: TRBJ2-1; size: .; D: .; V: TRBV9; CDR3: CASSPGGGDNEQFF; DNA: TGTGCCAGCAGCCCCGGAGGCGGGGACAATGAGCAGTTCTTC
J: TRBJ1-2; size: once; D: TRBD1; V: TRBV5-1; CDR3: CASSLGGVGDRAYGYTF; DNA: TGCGCCAGCAGCTTGGGGGGCGTGGGCGACAGGGCCTATGGCTACACCTTC
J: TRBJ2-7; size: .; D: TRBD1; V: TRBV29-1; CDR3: CSAKDIPGQGSSYEQYF; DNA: TGCAGCGCCAAAGATATTCCGGGACAGGGGAGCTCCTACGAGCAGTACTTC
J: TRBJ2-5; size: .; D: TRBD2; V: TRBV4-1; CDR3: CASSWGLAGASRETQYF; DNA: TGCGCCAGCAGCTGGGGACTAGCGGGGGCCTCCCGAGAGACCCAGTACTTC
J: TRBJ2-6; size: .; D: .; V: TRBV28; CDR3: CASSFNEGSLKFSGANVLTF; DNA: TGTGCCAGCAGTTTTAACGAGGGAAGTTTGAAATTCTCTGGGGCCAACGTCCTGACTTTC
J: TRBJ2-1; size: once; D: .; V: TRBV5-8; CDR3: CASSFLGEAQFF; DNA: TGTGCCAGCAGCTTCCTAGGCGAGGCGCAGTTCTTC
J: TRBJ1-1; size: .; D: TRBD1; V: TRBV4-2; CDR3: CASSQMGQSNTEAFF; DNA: TGTGCCAGCAGCCAAATGGGACAGTCGAACACTGAAGCTTTCTTT
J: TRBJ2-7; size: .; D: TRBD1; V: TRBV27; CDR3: CASSLGTGDPYEQYF; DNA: TGTGCCAGCAGTTTGGGAACAGGGGATCCCTACGAGCAGTACTTC
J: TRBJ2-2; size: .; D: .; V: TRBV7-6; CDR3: CASSLGGGSSGELFF; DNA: TGTGCCAGCAGCTTAGGAGGGGGAAGTAGCGGGGAGCTGTTTTTT
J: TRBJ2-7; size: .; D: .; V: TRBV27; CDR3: CASSTGFSSYEQYF; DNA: TGTGCCAGCAGTACAGGGTTTAGCTCCTACGAGCAGTACTTC
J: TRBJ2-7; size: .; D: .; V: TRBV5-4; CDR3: CASSLALGGASSYEQYF; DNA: TGTGCCAGCAGCTTGGCCCTCGGAGGGGCGAGCTCCTACGAGCAGTACTTC
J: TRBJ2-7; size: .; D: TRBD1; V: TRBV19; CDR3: CASSRQGPYEQYF; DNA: TGTGCCAGTAGTAGACAGGGACCCTACGAGCAGTACTTC
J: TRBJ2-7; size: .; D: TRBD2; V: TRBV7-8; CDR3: CASSLVGGLAIYEQYF; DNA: TGTGCCAGCAGCTTAGTTGGGGGACTAGCGATCTACGAGCAGTACTTC